The rows below give T cell receptor beta chains drawn from one sample of a study of shared clonotypes between healthy human individuals. TCRdb's table, derived via immunoSEQ multiplex PCR, lists solely in-frame clones and lacks some. This table has more than 2 million clones, nearly 97% appearing once. The specimen sequenced was naive CD4+ T cells sorted from blood. Receptors originate from a man younger than 35 in good health. CDR3s include the opening cysteine and the closing phenylalanine or tryptophan. D genes are given only for firm matches.

J gene: TRBJ1-4
V gene: TRBV10-2
CDR3 length: 16
D gene: -
CDR3 protein: CASSERWGPGNEKLFF
CDR3 DNA: TGCGCCAGCAGTGAGCGGTGGGGGCCCGGTAATGAAAAACTGTTTTTT

J gene: TRBJ2-7
V gene: TRBV6-6
CDR3 length: 15
D gene: -
CDR3 protein: CASSYSSVGTYEQYF
CDR3 DNA: TGTGCCAGCAGTTACTCGTCGGTAGGGACCTACGAGCAGTACTTC

J gene: TRBJ2-4
V gene: TRBV7-9
CDR3 length: 15
D gene: -
CDR3 protein: CASSSNPGTKNIQYF
CDR3 DNA: TGTGCCAGCAGCTCCAACCCTGGGACCAAAAACATTCAGTACTTC

J gene: TRBJ2-7
V gene: TRBV30
CDR3 length: 11
D gene: -
CDR3 protein: CAWRDIYEQYF
CDR3 DNA: TGTGCCTGGAGGGACATCTACGAGCAGTACTTC

J gene: TRBJ2-1
V gene: TRBV7-2
CDR3 length: 16
D gene: -
CDR3 protein: CASSLALIAFNNEQFF
CDR3 DNA: TGTGCCAGCAGCTTAGCCCTGATAGCCTTTAACAATGAGCAGTTCTTC

J gene: TRBJ2-2
V gene: TRBV9
CDR3 length: 16
D gene: TRBD2
CDR3 protein: CASSLGLAANTGELFF
CDR3 DNA: TGTGCCAGCAGCCTCGGACTAGCCGCGAACACCGGGGAGCTGTTTTTT

J gene: TRBJ1-1
V gene: TRBV29-1
CDR3 length: 11
D gene: -
CDR3 protein: CSVPKRGGAFF
CDR3 DNA: TGCAGCGTACCCAAACGTGGGGGGGCTTTCTTT

J gene: TRBJ1-6
V gene: TRBV11-2
CDR3 length: 19
D gene: -
CDR3 protein: CASSRDGQGPPLNNSPLHF
CDR3 DNA: TGTGCCAGCAGCAGAGATGGTCAGGGGCCCCCGTTGAATAATTCACCCCTCCACTTT

J gene: TRBJ2-1
V gene: TRBV7-9
CDR3 length: 15
D gene: -
CDR3 protein: CASIGLAGTYNEQFF
CDR3 DNA: TGTGCCAGCATCGGTCTGGCGGGGACTTACAATGAGCAGTTCTTC

J gene: TRBJ1-2
V gene: TRBV30
CDR3 length: 14
D gene: -
CDR3 protein: CAWSPSWAGYGYTF
CDR3 DNA: TGTGCCTGGAGTCCTAGTTGGGCGGGCTATGGCTACACCTTC

J gene: TRBJ2-7
V gene: TRBV6-1
CDR3 length: 15
D gene: TRBD1
CDR3 protein: CASSHSPGTVNEQYF
CDR3 DNA: TGTGCCAGCAGTCATAGTCCCGGGACAGTTAACGAGCAGTACTTC

J gene: TRBJ2-7
V gene: TRBV6-5
CDR3 length: 13
D gene: -
CDR3 protein: CASSYMGSLEQYF
CDR3 DNA: TGTGCCAGCAGTTATATGGGTAGTCTCGAGCAGTACTTC

J gene: TRBJ2-1
V gene: TRBV7-9
CDR3 length: 16
D gene: TRBD2
CDR3 protein: CASSLKAGGSYNEQFF
CDR3 DNA: TGTGCCAGCAGCTTAAAAGCGGGAGGCTCCTACAATGAGCAGTTCTTC

J gene: TRBJ2-7
V gene: TRBV5-7
CDR3 length: 10
D gene: -
CDR3 protein: CASRCYEQYF
CDR3 DNA: TGTGCCAGCAGGTGCTACGAGCAGTACTTC

J gene: TRBJ2-7
V gene: TRBV7-8
CDR3 length: 14
D gene: -
CDR3 protein: CASSLGRSYYEQYF
CDR3 DNA: TGTGCCAGCAGCTTAGGGCGGAGTTACTACGAGCAGTACTTC

J gene: TRBJ1-3
V gene: TRBV28
CDR3 length: 16
D gene: -
CDR3 protein: CATLQHAGSSGNTIYF
CDR3 DNA: TGTGCCACCCTTCAACACGCAGGGAGCTCTGGAAACACCATATATTTT

J gene: TRBJ1-2
V gene: TRBV5-1
CDR3 length: 13
D gene: TRBD1
CDR3 protein: CASSWTGSDGYTF
CDR3 DNA: TGCGCCAGCAGCTGGACAGGGTCGGATGGCTACACCTTC

J gene: TRBJ2-2
V gene: TRBV5-1
CDR3 length: 15
D gene: TRBD1
CDR3 protein: CASNPGTGGTGELFF
CDR3 DNA: TGCGCCAGCAACCCCGGGACAGGGGGAACCGGGGAGCTGTTTTTT

J gene: TRBJ2-5
V gene: TRBV5-1
CDR3 length: 15
D gene: -
CDR3 protein: CASSLASLREETQYF
CDR3 DNA: TGCGCCAGCAGCTTGGCTAGTTTGAGGGAAGAGACCCAGTACTTC

J gene: TRBJ2-5
V gene: TRBV7-9
CDR3 length: 15
D gene: -
CDR3 protein: CASSFSQGLVETQYF
CDR3 DNA: TGTGCCAGCAGCTTCAGTCAGGGGCTAGTGGAGACCCAGTACTTC